The 21 T cell receptor beta chains reported below all come from one sample, sequenced in a study of multiple sclerosis patients with progressive multifocal leukoencephalopathy. Sample time point: about 13 months of natalizumab therapy. Profiled with immunoSEQ multiplex PCR; TCRdb holds only in-frame clones, not every one. The table has about 30,000 clones, nearly 90% seen once. The sequences come from PBMCs, collected from a patient treated with natalizumab. These receptors all stem from a human donor with multiple sclerosis.

The rearrangement joins TRBV19 to TRBJ1-6; D is unclear. Germline V gives CDR1 LNHDA, CDR2 SQIVND (reference sequence). Trimming shortened V by 3 bases and J by 2 bases, and 11 bases separated the two germline ends. The CDR3 is made up of 16 amino acids. The CDR3 bases are TGTGCCAGTAGTATTGGTATAGGGCCCTATAATTCACCCCTCCACTTT. It codes for CASSIGIGPYNSPLHF.

The sample holds a few counts of this clone. V is TRBV5-5 and J is TRBJ2-3; D possibly uses TRBD1 or TRBD2 (5 bases each). Germline V gives CDR1 SGHKS, CDR2 YYEKEE (reference sequence). V was cut by 5 bases and J by 0 bases, with 19 bases left in between. The CDR3 has 17 residues. CDR3 nucleotides: TGTGCCAGCAGTCTCCGGGACCGATACGTTAGCACAGATACGCAGTATTTT. Protein sequence: CASSLRDRYVSTDTQYF.

Notes on this clone: Other DNA sequences within the sample encode an identical CDR3. The chain combines TRBV5-4 with TRBJ1-3; D is unclear. V was shortened by 2 bases and J by 0 bases, with 9 bases between the two germline ends. CDR3 length: 15 residues. Germline V lookup: CDR1 SGHNT, CDR2 YYREEE (reference sequence). CDR3 in amino acids: CASSFQASSGNTIYF. Here the CDR3 DNA reads TGTGCCAGCAGCTTTCAGGCTAGCTCTGGAAACACCATATATTTT.

The chain combines TRBV30 with TRBJ2-1; the D gene is possibly TRBD1 (6 bases). V was clipped by 3 bases and J by 5 bases, with 11 bases between them. The CDR3 loop spans 13 amino acids. The germline gives CDR1 GTSNPN, CDR2 SVGIG (reference sequence). The CDR3 is CAWRLYRDNEQFF. CDR3 sequence (DNA): TGTGCCTGGAGACTCTACAGGGACAATGAGCAGTTCTTC.

This rearrangement joins TRBV23-1 to TRBJ2-7; D may correspond to TRBD1 or TRBD2 (5 bases each). TRBV23-1 is flagged as an ORF with uncertain function. The CDR3 covers 14 residues. V was trimmed by 5 bases and J by 3 bases, leaving 14 bases between them. CDR3 region: CASSFRDDHYEQYF. CDR3 nucleotides: TGCGCCAGCAGTTTTCGGGACGACCACTACGAGCAGTACTTC.

The chain has TRBV18 and TRBJ1-3, with D unclear. This CDR3 contains 17 residues. CDR1 and CDR2 (germline): KGHSH, LQKENI. V was trimmed by 1 base and J by 2 bases, leaving 15 bases between them. The CDR3 is CASSPQNPSGTGNTIYF. CDR3 coding DNA: TGTGCCAGCTCACCACAAAATCCGTCTGGGACTGGAAACACCATATATTTT.

The rearrangement uses TRBV2 and TRBJ1-5; 7 bases align to TRBD1. CDR3 length: 14 residues. V lost 6 bases to trimming and J lost 4 bases; unmatched junction nucleotides: 6. Per germline, CDR1 SNHLY and CDR2 FYNNEI. In DNA form, the CDR3 reads TGTGCCAGCAGCGGGGACAGTGAAAATCAGCCCCAGCATTTT. Protein sequence: CASSGDSENQPQHF.

This rearrangement joins TRBV9 to TRBJ2-3; D is ambiguous. There are 13 residues in the CDR3. V was shortened by 0 bases and J by 0 bases, with 2 bases between the two germline ends. Looked up from germline, CDR1 is SGDLS and CDR2 is YYNGEE. This chain's CDR3 is CASSVGSTDTQYF. CDR3 DNA sequence: TGTGCCAGCAGCGTAGGTAGCACAGATACGCAGTATTTT. The whole variable domain, remainder taken from reference TRBV9 and TRBJ2-3, is DSGVTQTPKHLITATGQRVTLRCSPRSGDLSVYWYQQSLDQGLQFLIQYYNGEERAKGNILERFSAQQFPDLHSELNLSSLELGDSALYFCASSVGSTDTQYFGPGTRLTVL.

This chain links TRBV29-1 with TRBJ2-3, with TRBD2 matching 14 bases. Germline values: CDR1 SQVTM, CDR2 ANQGSEA. The V and J ends lost 4 bases and 0 bases, in that order; junction bases with no gene match: 3. The CDR3 extends over 16 amino acids. For the CDR3, the DNA is TGCAGCGTTGTCCGACTAGCGGGGGGGAGCACAGATACGCAGTATTTT. This translates into CSVVRLAGGSTDTQYF.

This chain uses TRBV2 with TRBJ2-7; D tentatively fits TRBD1 or TRBD2 (6 bases each). The CDR3 totals 12 residues. Germline V CDR1 and CDR2: SNHLY, FYNNEI. The V end was cut by 2 bases, the J end by 6 bases, with 8 bases between. CDR3 DNA sequence: TGTGCCAGCAGTGAAAGGGGGGTCGAGCAGTACTTC. Encoded protein: CASSERGVEQYF.

This clone was observed a single time. This chain uses TRBV10-1 with TRBJ1-1; D is ambiguous. Trimming removed 10 bases at V and 2 bases at J, with 14 bases between. The CDR3 loop spans 13 amino acids. Germline V gives CDR1 WNHNN, CDR2 SYGVQD (reference sequence). Here the CDR3 DNA reads TGCGCCACCTCACGGACTCGAAACACTGAAGCTTTCTTT. It translates to CATSRTRNTEAFF.

The chain employs TRBV19 and TRBJ2-7, with unresolved D. CDR1 and CDR2 from the germline V gene are LNHDA and SQIVND (reference sequence). This CDR3 comprises 13 residues. Trimming shortened V by 5 bases and J by 3 bases, and 11 bases separated the two germline ends. The CDR3 sequence: CASSPAVLYEQYF. The DNA of the CDR3 is TGTGCCAGTAGTCCTGCAGTCCTCTACGAGCAGTACTTC.

This clone was recorded once. This chain links TRBV13 with TRBJ2-7; D not certain. Germline V lookup: CDR1 PRHDT, CDR2 FYEKMQ (reference sequence). Trimming removed 5 bases at V and 0 bases at J, with 11 bases between. There are 14 residues in the CDR3. CDR3: CASSPGQSSYEQYF. CDR3 nucleotides: TGTGCCAGCAGCCCTGGGCAAAGCTCCTACGAGCAGTACTTC.

The chain recombines TRBV4-3 with TRBJ1-2, with 9 bases fitting TRBD1. The germline CDR1 and CDR2 sequences are LGHNA and YSLEER. V dropped 2 bases and J dropped 7; count of bases not matched to a gene: 11. This CDR3 is built from 16 residues. CDR3 coding DNA: TGCGCCAGCAGCCAACTTACAGGGGGCGGTTATGGTGGCTACACCTTC. Encoded protein: CASSQLTGGGYGGYTF.

This chain connects TRBV7-9 to TRBJ1-1; D might be TRBD1 (6 bases). The CDR3 sequence is 18 residues long. Germline CDR1 reads SEHNR; CDR2 reads FQNEAQ (reference sequence). With 4 bases removed from V and 1 base from J, the gap between germline ends came to 22 bases. The CDR3 loop reads CASSSLPGAGIKNTEAFF. The CDR3 nucleotides are TGTGCCAGCAGCTCACTCCCGGGGGCTGGTATCAAGAACACTGAAGCTTTCTTT.

V and J are TRBV4-1 and TRBJ2-3; tentative D call: TRBD2 (5 bases). Germline CDR1 is MGHRA and CDR2 is YSYEKL. This CDR3 spans 15 amino acids. V dropped 5 bases and J dropped 0 bases, with 12 bases sitting between them. CDR3 region: CASSSPGLSTDTQYF. The DNA of the CDR3 is TGCGCCAGCAGCTCGCCAGGACTTAGCACAGATACGCAGTATTTT.

The chain employs TRBV7-9 and TRBJ1-2; D gene unclear. In germline, CDR1 is SEHNR, CDR2 FQNEAQ (reference sequence). This CDR3 is built from 13 residues. Trimming shortened V by 0 bases and J by 6 bases, and 8 bases separated the two germline ends. Written as DNA, the CDR3 is TGTGCCAGCAGCTTAGCGAGGCAGAATGGCTACACCTTC. It specifies CASSLARQNGYTF.

The J gene is TRBJ2-3, the V gene TRBV6-1; D possibly corresponds to TRBD1 (6 bases). V gave up 2 bases and J gave up 13 bases, with 22 bases separating them. Looked up from germline, CDR1 is MNHNS and CDR2 is SASEGT. This CDR3 spans 15 amino acids. This CDR3 is CASSELGLGANAKYF. DNA for the CDR3: TGTGCCAGCAGTGAATTAGGCTTGGGGGCAAACGCGAAGTATTTT.

This clone occurred once. The genes are TRBV5-1 and TRBJ1-4; D call uncertain. The germline CDR1 and CDR2 sequences are SGHRS and YFSETQ. Between the trimmed V and J ends, which lost 1 base and 5 bases, there was a span of 9 bases. The CDR3 length is 14 residues. For the CDR3, the DNA is TGCGCCAGCAGCTTGCTCCTGGGGAATGAAAAACTGTTTTTT. Its protein is CASSLLLGNEKLFF. Full variable domain (rest looked up from reference TRBV5-1 and TRBJ1-4): KAGVTQTPRYLIKTRGQQVTLSCSPISGHRSVSWYQQTPGQGLQFLFEYFSETQRNKGNFPGRFSGRQFSNSRSEMNVSTLELGDSALYLCASSLLLGNEKLFFGSGTQLSVL.

The CDR3 is CASSLRFAKNIQYF. The CDR3 nucleotides are TGTGCCAGCAGCCTTAGGTTTGCCAAAAACATTCAGTACTTC. The V call is TRBV5-6, the J call TRBJ2-4, with D unclear. Germline V lookup: CDR1 SGHDT, CDR2 YYEEEE. The CDR3 extends over 14 amino acids. The V end lost 4 bases, the J end lost 1 base, and 9 bases lay between the germline ends.

The chain recombines TRBV6-4 with TRBJ2-6; a weak D match, TRBD1 (6 bases). V lost 2 bases and J lost 4, with 9 bases in between. This CDR3 region has 15 residues. Germline V gene sequence: CDR1 MRHNA, CDR2 SNTAGT. CDR3 loop: CASSDGGSGANVLTF. The DNA of the CDR3 is TGTGCCAGCAGTGACGGGGGCTCCGGGGCCAACGTCCTGACTTTC.